A single sample gave rise to the 5 T cell receptor beta chains below, sequenced in a study of tumor-infiltrating lymphocytes in oesophageal squamous cell carcinoma. TCRdb independently ran MiXCR on the PCR reads; one entry per CDR3 protein. The profile covers under 20,000 distinct CDR3 sequences, with roughly 37% appearing a single time and about 6.8% taken by the ten largest. Input material: blood. All receptors come from a male donor with esophageal squamous cell carcinoma.

A note on this clonotype: The CDR3 ends on some other residue instead of the conserved phenylalanine or tryptophan, so this is likely a read error. No DNA is shown, since the ends of the CDR3 on it are uncertain; the CDR3 is the one TCRdb lists. The chain is built from TRBV11-2 and TRBJ2-1; the listed D gene, TRBD1, was not tested against the DNA. Germline V gene data show CDR1 as SGHAT and CDR2 as FQNNGV. With termini counted, the CDR3 has 19 amino acids. Here the CDR3 reads CASSKYGTGGGDYGYTFGS.

This clonotype was seen at least ten times. The chain employs TRBV4-2 and TRBJ2-2; a possible D gene is TRBD1 (5 bases). CDR1 LGHNA and CDR2 YNFKEQ come from the germline V gene. The CDR3 is 15 amino acids. Trimming cost V 0 bases and J 5 bases, with 10 bases left between them. Here the CDR3 reads CASSQDLTVTGELFF. The DNA of the CDR3 is TGTGCCAGCAGCCAAGATCTGACAGTTACCGGGGAGCTGTTTTTT.

On this clonotype: This may come from a read error, since a much larger clone is one base off. V usage is TRBV2 and J usage is TRBJ2-5, with TRBD2 matching 9 bases. Per the germline V gene, CDR1 is SNHLY and CDR2 is FYNNEI. Trimming at V came to 5 bases and at J to 11 bases, leaving 21 bases not matched to a gene. The CDR3 is 17 residues long. The CDR3 DNA reads TGTGCCAGCAGTAAAGGACTAGCGCCCACTTCCTACAATGAGCAGTACTTC. Amino acids: CASSKGLAPTSYNEQYF.

The rearrangement joins TRBV9 to TRBJ1-3, with 9 bases aligning to TRBD1. This CDR3 has 17 amino acids. Looked up from germline, CDR1 is SGDLS and CDR2 is YYNGEE. V shed 5 bases and J 0 bases; nucleotides not matched to a gene: 9. CDR3 in DNA: TGTGCCAGCAGTGAACCGGGACAGGGTTTCTCTGGAAACACCATATATTTT. Its protein product is CASSEPGQGFSGNTIYF.

The chain carries TRBV7-9 and TRBJ2-1; 9 positions match TRBD2. J gave up 6 bases and V 4 bases, and 13 bases lay outside the gene matches. Germline assignment: CDR1 SEHNR and CDR2 FQNEAQ (reference sequence). This CDR3 is 17 amino acids long. CDR3 in amino acids: CASSSGIAGARANEQFF. The DNA for the CDR3 is TGTGCCAGCAGCTCGGGAATAGCGGGAGCCCGGGCCAATGAGCAGTTCTTC.